Each of the 29 T cell receptor beta chains below was sequenced from the same sample in a study of PD-1 blockade in classical Hodgkin lymphoma. All patients experienced relapse after autologous stem cell transplantation, and brentuximab vedotin exposure was variable. CD4+ T cells were purified from thawed PBMCs by negative selection. Sequencing was performed with immunoSEQ multiplex PCR; in TCRdb, only in-frame clones are kept and a portion is missing. The sample records 30,000 or so clones, over 75% being singletons. The sample was CD4+ T cells from blood, taken at baseline. These TCRs come from a human donor with classical Hodgkin lymphoma.

CDR3 DNA: TGTGCCAGCAGTTTATCCCCCGGACAGGGAAAACTGTTTTTT. It translates to CASSLSPGQGKLFF. This chain uses TRBV28 with TRBJ1-4; 8 bases are a match to TRBD1. The CDR3 is 14 amino acids. Germline trimming cut 1 base from V and 10 bases from J; bases unmatched to any gene: 5. Germline V gene data show CDR1 as MDHEN and CDR2 as SYDVKM.

This clone has more than one count but fewer than ten. This chain connects TRBV29-1 to TRBJ1-2, with D maybe TRBD1 (6 bases). Germline V gene sequence: CDR1 SQVTM, CDR2 ANQGSEA. Trimming took off 6 bases at V and 0 bases at J, with 14 bases between the two ends. The CDR3 extends over 14 amino acids. This CDR3 is CSVLDRASNYGYTF. The CDR3 nucleotides read TGCAGCGTATTGGACAGAGCCTCTAACTATGGCTACACCTTC.

The chain has TRBV7-8 and TRBJ2-7; D might be TRBD1 or TRBD2, each matching 6 bases. The CDR3 contains 17 residues. Germline lookup yields CDR1 SGHVS and CDR2 FQNEAQ. The germline V and J ends were trimmed by 5 bases and 3 bases, with 23 bases remaining between them. The CDR3 is CASSPDRSGAVFYEQYF. In DNA, the CDR3 is TGTGCCAGCAGCCCGGACAGATCGGGAGCGGTCTTCTACGAGCAGTACTTC.

This rearrangement joins TRBV4-1 to TRBJ1-5, with D unresolved. Germline assignment: CDR1 MGHRA and CDR2 YSYEKL. The CDR3 has 16 residues. Trimming shortened V by 1 base and J by 6 bases, and 16 bases separated the two germline ends. CDR3 nucleotides: TGCGCCAGCAGCCAAGTGGTTGGGAGAGCGAGTCAGCCCCAGCATTTT. As protein: CASSQVVGRASQPQHF.

The V call is TRBV5-1, the J call TRBJ2-5, with 8 bases matching TRBD1. Trimming cost V 0 bases and J 4 bases; bases outside gene matches: 8. Germline V CDR1 and CDR2: SGHRS, YFSETQ. The CDR3 is 16 amino acids. This CDR3 reads CASSLESQGASETQYF. The CDR3 DNA reads TGCGCCAGCAGCTTGGAGTCCCAGGGGGCTTCAGAGACCCAGTACTTC. The full variable domain, its missing parts supplied by reference TRBV5-1 and TRBJ2-5, is KAGVTQTPRYLIKTRGQQVTLSCSPISGHRSVSWYQQTPGQGLQFLFEYFSETQRNKGNFPGRFSGRQFSNSRSEMNVSTLELGDSALYLCASSLESQGASETQYFGPGTRLLVL.

J is TRBJ2-7 and V is TRBV10-3; TRBD2 aligns across 16 bases. Unmatched junction bases numbered 7, after V lost 7 bases and J lost 4 bases. The CDR3 has 16 residues. The germline V gene encodes CDR1 ENHRY and CDR2 SYGVKD. Written as DNA, the CDR3 is TGTGCCATCAAACCGGGACTAGCGGGAGGGAGATACGAGCAGTACTTC. Encoded protein: CAIKPGLAGGRYEQYF.

This clone was picked up a small number of times. The rearrangement links TRBV27 to TRBJ2-1; 8 bases align to TRBD2. The junction had 6 bases not matched to a gene; V was cut back by 8 bases and J by 0 bases. The CDR3 has 15 amino acids. CDR1 is MNHEY and CDR2 is SMNVEV in the germline V gene (reference sequence). The CDR3 reads CASRLAGHSYNEQFF. The CDR3 coding sequence is TGTGCCAGCCGTCTAGCGGGCCACTCCTACAATGAGCAGTTCTTC.

This chain joins TRBV4-1 and TRBJ2-3; 9 bases align to TRBD2. V trimming: 3 bases; J trimming: 5 bases; junction bases outside the gene matches: 21. The CDR3 consists of 20 residues. Looked up from germline, CDR1 is MGHRA and CDR2 is YSYEKL. The CDR3 loop is CASSQRVAGDWGGSKDTQYF. The DNA of the CDR3 is TGCGCCAGCAGCCAGAGAGTAGCGGGAGATTGGGGAGGCTCGAAAGATACGCAGTATTTT.

V usage is TRBV9 and J usage is TRBJ2-2; maybe TRBD1 (6 bases). Germline-derived CDR1 and CDR2 are SGDLS and YYNGEE. V lost 4 bases and J 5 bases, leaving 21 bases between the germline ends. The CDR3 has 17 residues. This CDR3 reads CASSFNHRALVTGELFF. The CDR3 coding sequence is TGTGCCAGCAGCTTCAACCACAGGGCCCTTGTGACCGGGGAGCTGTTTTTT.

The chain uses TRBV7-9 and TRBJ2-1; TRBD2 is a possible D gene (7 bases). Germline CDR1 SEHNR, CDR2 FQNEAQ (reference sequence). With 5 bases removed from V and 0 bases from J, the gap between germline ends came to 14 bases. The length of the CDR3 is 16 residues. CDR3 sequence reads: CASSGRVGGSYNEQFF. DNA for the CDR3: TGTGCCAGCAGCGGGAGGGTAGGGGGCTCCTACAATGAGCAGTTCTTC.

The chain employs TRBV9 and TRBJ2-1; a weak D match, TRBD2 (5 bases). The CDR3 spans 15 residues. Germline values: CDR1 SGDLS, CDR2 YYNGEE. Trimming removed 0 bases at V and 1 base at J, with 8 bases between. The CDR3: CASSVEPGSYNEQFF. In DNA, the CDR3 is TGTGCCAGCAGCGTAGAGCCGGGGTCCTACAATGAGCAGTTCTTC.

The gene calls are TRBV14 and TRBJ2-7; TRBD1 might be the D (6 bases). The germline V and J ends were trimmed by 0 bases and 10 bases, with 13 bases remaining between them. CDR3 length: 13 amino acids. Per germline, CDR1 SGHDN and CDR2 FVKESK. CDR3 nucleotide sequence: TGTGCCAGCAGCCAAGATCTTGACAGGTTTCAGTACTTC. Protein: CASSQDLDRFQYF.

The table lists this clone with a count of one. The chain links TRBV9 to TRBJ2-2, with D possibly TRBD2 on 6 matching bases. Germline CDR1 and CDR2: SGDLS and YYNGEE. This CDR3 region has 15 residues. V shed 7 bases and J shed 5 bases, with 18 bases lying between them. The CDR3 coding sequence is TGTGCCAGCGGACTAAGCAGCACCCCAACCGGGGAGCTGTTTTTT. Translated, it gives CASGLSSTPTGELFF. Together with reference TRBV9 and TRBJ2-2, the CDR3 gives the full variable domain: DSGVTQTPKHLITATGQRVTLRCSPRSGDLSVYWYQQSLDQGLQFLIQYYNGEERAKGNILERFSAQQFPDLHSELNLSSLELGDSALYFCASGLSSTPTGELFFGEGSRLTVL.

The chain uses TRBV4-1 and TRBJ1-3; no definite D call. The germline gives CDR1 MGHRA, CDR2 YSYEKL. The CDR3 length is 15 residues. Trimming left V 4 bases short and J 4 bases short, with 14 bases between. The DNA of the CDR3 is TGCGCCAGCAGCCCCCGAGGGCTTGCAGGAAACACCATATATTTT. Translated, it gives CASSPRGLAGNTIYF.

This sequence joins TRBV5-1 and TRBJ2-2, with a tentative D call TRBD1 (7 bases). In germline, CDR1 is SGHRS, CDR2 YFSETQ. V was trimmed by 4 bases and J by 2 bases, leaving 18 bases between them. The CDR3 consists of 17 residues. The CDR3 coding sequence is TGCGCCAGCAGCCGGGGGTCGGGACAGATAAACACCGGGGAGCTGTTTTTT. It codes for CASSRGSGQINTGELFF.

The genes are TRBV29-1 and TRBJ2-1, with 9 bases fitting TRBD2. The CDR3 has 14 residues. Trimming at V came to 3 bases and at J to 2 bases, leaving 2 bases not matched to a gene. In germline, CDR1 is SQVTM, CDR2 ANQGSEA. As DNA, the CDR3 is TGCAGCGTTGATCGGACTAGCGCCTACAATGAGCAGTTCTTC. It translates to CSVDRTSAYNEQFF.

The gene calls are TRBV30 and TRBJ1-4, with a possible D match to TRBD1 (5 bases). Trimming removed 0 bases at V and 10 bases at J, with 24 bases between. The germline V gene encodes CDR1 GTSNPN and CDR2 SVGIG (reference sequence). This CDR3 has 17 residues. The CDR3, as DNA: TGTGCCTGGAGTGTTCCCTCGGGCGTTACTGGGGGAGGAAAACTGTTTTTT. It specifies CAWSVPSGVTGGGKLFF.

The chain has TRBV28 and TRBJ2-7; 13 bases fit TRBD2. The CDR3 is made up of 16 amino acids. V lost 9 bases and J lost 2; bases outside the gene matches: 10. Germline assignment: CDR1 MDHEN and CDR2 SYDVKM. This CDR3 is CASTRTSGRIAYEQYF. The CDR3 DNA follows: TGTGCCAGTACGAGGACTAGCGGGAGAATTGCCTACGAGCAGTACTTC.

The rearrangement uses TRBV19 and TRBJ1-4; 7 bases map to TRBD1. Germline CDR1 and CDR2: LNHDA and SQIVND (reference sequence). Trimming at V came to 6 bases and at J to 8 bases, leaving 12 bases not matched to a gene. There are 15 residues in the CDR3. The CDR3 loop is CASRLSGGGVEKLFF. In DNA, the CDR3 is TGTGCCAGTAGGCTTTCAGGGGGTGGTGTAGAAAAACTGTTTTTT.

J is TRBJ1-2 and V is TRBV9; D is undetermined. V was pared by 3 bases and J by 5 bases, with 17 bases between. Germline V gene sequence: CDR1 SGDLS, CDR2 YYNGEE. The CDR3 is made up of 15 amino acids. The CDR3 loop is CASSAGLPGLYGYTF. In DNA, the CDR3 is TGTGCCAGCAGCGCCGGACTCCCGGGCCTATATGGCTACACCTTC.

The V and J genes are TRBV6-1 and TRBJ2-1; TRBD2 is a possible D gene (5 bases). Germline V lookup: CDR1 MNHNS, CDR2 SASEGT. V lost 2 bases, J lost 2 bases, and 13 bases lay in between. The CDR3 is made up of 16 amino acids. CDR3 nucleotide sequence: TGTGCCAGCAGTGAACGGTGGGAGCGCACCTACAATGAGCAGTTCTTC. It yields the protein CASSERWERTYNEQFF.

CDR3 in amino acids: CASSGGGTQYF. DNA for the CDR3: TGTGCCAGCAGTGGAGGGGGTACGCAGTATTTT. The gene calls are TRBV6-4 and TRBJ2-3, with D possibly matching TRBD1 (6 bases). The CDR3 totals 11 residues. Germline CDR1 MRHNA, CDR2 SNTAGT. Trimming took 4 bases from V and 8 from J, leaving 7 bases between them.

The CDR3 coding sequence is TGTGCCAGCAGCCCTCCGGGACTAGCGGGACTCCGAGGGGAGCTGTTTTTT. Protein product: CASSPPGLAGLRGELFF. The chain joins TRBV28 to TRBJ2-2; TRBD2 matches 13 bases. This CDR3 is 17 amino acids long. Germline CDR1 MDHEN, CDR2 SYDVKM. Trimming cost V 6 bases and J 8 bases; bases outside gene matches: 12.

The chain combines TRBV19 with TRBJ1-5; D possibly corresponds to TRBD1 (5 bases). Trimming took 3 bases from V and 2 from J, leaving 8 bases between them. This CDR3 has 14 residues. CDR1 LNHDA and CDR2 SQIVND come from the germline V gene (reference sequence). The CDR3 protein is CASSISGGNQPQHF. The DNA of the CDR3 is TGTGCCAGTAGTATTTCGGGGGGCAATCAGCCCCAGCATTTT.

The chain links TRBV28 to TRBJ2-7; TRBD1 or TRBD2 may be the D gene (5 bases each). Per germline, CDR1 MDHEN and CDR2 SYDVKM. The V end was cut by 4 bases, the J end by 4 bases, with 17 bases between. CDR3 size: 15 residues. The DNA of the CDR3 is TGTGCCAGCAGTTCGGGGCAGGGACCACTATACGAGCAGTACTTC. This sequence encodes CASSSGQGPLYEQYF.

This chain joins TRBV21-1 and TRBJ1-3. TRBV21-1 is a pseudogene locus. This CDR3 comprises 15 residues. DNA for the CDR3: TGTGCCAGCAGCAAAGCTGGGGGGTCTGGAAACACCATATATTTT. It codes for CASSKAGGSGNTIYF.

In DNA, the CDR3 is TGTGCCTGGAGTGTACGTGTCGAGCAGTACTTC. Amino acids: CAWSVRVEQYF. The gene calls are TRBV30 and TRBJ2-7; D is unclear. Trimming shortened V by 0 bases and J by 6 bases, and 6 bases separated the two germline ends. In germline, CDR1 is GTSNPN, CDR2 SVGIG (reference sequence). This CDR3 is 11 amino acids long.

The chain joins TRBV4-1 to TRBJ2-1; tentatively, D is TRBD2 (5 bases). The V and J ends lost 3 bases and 5 bases respectively, with 17 bases between them. The CDR3 has 16 residues. CDR1 is MGHRA and CDR2 is YSYEKL in the germline V gene. In nucleotides, the CDR3 is TGCGCCAGCAGCCAGGATCGGCGAGCGGATAACAATGAGCAGTTCTTC. It is translated as CASSQDRRADNNEQFF.

The chain uses TRBV20-1 and TRBJ1-1, with D hard to call. The V gene lost 3 bases and the J gene lost 7 bases, with 9 bases spanning the gap. The germline V gene has CDR1 DFQATT and CDR2 SNEGSKA (reference sequence). CDR3 size: 11 residues. Written as DNA, the CDR3 is TGCAGTGCTAGTTTCCGATTTGAAGCTTTCTTT. Amino acids: CSASFRFEAFF.